This entry describes one T cell receptor beta chain. The target antigen is unknown. A junction boundary mismatches the germline segment, possibly from a read error. A 120-subject validation cohort, separate from the roughly 680-subject first cohort, supplied the donors. Sequencing was performed with immunoSEQ multiplex PCR; in TCRdb, only in-frame clones are kept and a portion is missing. The sample has a few hundred thousand clones, approximately 85% seen once. These data belong to a study of cytomegalovirus exposure and HLA in healthy donors. Looking at the study overall: The use of the same platform for the 95 to 150 validation repertoires and the roughly 700 first-cohort repertoires was reported by a later analysis. Study-wide results and limits: The study recorded 164 TCR beta chains that were cytomegalovirus-associated.

The receptor was isolated from a man younger than 40 in good health and CMV-seronegative. Input material: PBMCs.

The CDR3 region has the DNA TGTGCCAGCCGGGACAGGGGCCTCCCGGGGGCCTATTCATTC. It is translated as CASRDRGLPGAYSF. V and J are TRBV6-6 and TRBJ1-2; TRBD1 matches 10 bases. This CDR3 is 14 amino acids long. Germline V gene sequence: CDR1 MNHNY, CDR2 SVGAGI (reference sequence).